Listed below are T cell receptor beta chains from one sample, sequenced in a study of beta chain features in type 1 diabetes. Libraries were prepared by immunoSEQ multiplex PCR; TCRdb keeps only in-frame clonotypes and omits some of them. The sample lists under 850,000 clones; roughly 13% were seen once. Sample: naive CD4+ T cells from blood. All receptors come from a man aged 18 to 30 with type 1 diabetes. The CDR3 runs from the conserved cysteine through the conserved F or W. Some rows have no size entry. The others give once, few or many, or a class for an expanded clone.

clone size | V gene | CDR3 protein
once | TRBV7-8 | CASSPGGVPNTGELFF
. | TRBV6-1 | CASSNPQDREETQYF
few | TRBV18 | CASSDQKGLEVQYF
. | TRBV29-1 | CSVAREQGTYEQYF
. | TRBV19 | CASTTSGGSDTQYF
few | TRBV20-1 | CSQQGVNEQFF
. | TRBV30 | CASTGTGGAYEQYF
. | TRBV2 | CASSQQGANQPQHF
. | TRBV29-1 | CSVGGSGGHTDTQYF
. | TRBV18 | CASSPTTGANTEAFF
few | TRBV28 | CASTPTGGFTEAFF
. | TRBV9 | CASSPGLAAGELFF
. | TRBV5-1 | CASSLTGTSRSANEQFF
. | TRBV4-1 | CASSLQGHQPQHF
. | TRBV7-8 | CASSFAGTQSYNEQFF
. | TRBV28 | CASSLKIEQYF
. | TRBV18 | CASSRLDPDNEQFF
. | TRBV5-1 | CDTRGPEVGTEAFF
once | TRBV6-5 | CASSYVRGQPQHF
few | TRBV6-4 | CASSEGVNQPQHF
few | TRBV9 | CPHTTEVSKNIQYF
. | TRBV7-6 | CASRRIQGAPEAFF
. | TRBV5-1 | CASSLEVNTEAFF
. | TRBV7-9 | CASSQNAGVGKAYNEQFF
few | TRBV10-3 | CAISESKRNSQPYEQYF
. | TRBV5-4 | CASSLQTGPTEAFF
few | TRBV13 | CASSLGRTDEKLFF
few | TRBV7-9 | CASKRDLEETQYF
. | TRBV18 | CASSPQEGNYGYTF
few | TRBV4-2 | CASSPPGEDEQYF
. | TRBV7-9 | CASSLGVAPTGELFF
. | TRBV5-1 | CASSLGRVRSGANVLTF
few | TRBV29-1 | CSAEQGMNTEAFF
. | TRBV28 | CASSFLGQGTQPQHF
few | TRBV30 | CAWSTGTSSGNTIYF